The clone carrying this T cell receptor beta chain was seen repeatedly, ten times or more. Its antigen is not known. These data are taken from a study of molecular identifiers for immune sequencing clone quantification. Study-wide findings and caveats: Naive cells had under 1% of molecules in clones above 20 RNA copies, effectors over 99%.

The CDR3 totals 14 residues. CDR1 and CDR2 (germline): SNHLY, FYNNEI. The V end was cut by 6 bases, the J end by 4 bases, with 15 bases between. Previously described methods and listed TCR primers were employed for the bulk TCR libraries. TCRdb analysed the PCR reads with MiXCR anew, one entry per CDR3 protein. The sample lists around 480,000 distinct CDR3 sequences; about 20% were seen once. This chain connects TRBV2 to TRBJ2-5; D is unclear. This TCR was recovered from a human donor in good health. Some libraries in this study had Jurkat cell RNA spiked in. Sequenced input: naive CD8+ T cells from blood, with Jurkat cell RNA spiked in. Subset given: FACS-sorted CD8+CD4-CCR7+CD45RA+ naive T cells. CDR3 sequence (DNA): TGTGCCAGCAGCGGCCGAATAAAAATAGAGACCCAGTACTTC. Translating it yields CASSGRIKIETQYF. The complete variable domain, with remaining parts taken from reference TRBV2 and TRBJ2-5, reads EPEVTQTPSHQVTQMGQEVILRCVPISNHLYFYWYRQILGQKVEFLVSFYNNEISEKSEIFDDQFSVERPDGSNFTLKIRSTKLEDSAMYFCASSGRIKIETQYFGPGTRLLVL.